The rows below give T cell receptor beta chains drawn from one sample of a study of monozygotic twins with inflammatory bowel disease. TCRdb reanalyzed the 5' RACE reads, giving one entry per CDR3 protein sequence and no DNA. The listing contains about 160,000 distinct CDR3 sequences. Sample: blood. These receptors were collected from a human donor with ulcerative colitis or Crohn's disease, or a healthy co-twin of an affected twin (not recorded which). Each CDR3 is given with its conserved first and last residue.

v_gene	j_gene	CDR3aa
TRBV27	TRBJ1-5	CASSFMNGNQPQHF
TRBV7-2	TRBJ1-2	CASSRISTGRDNYTF
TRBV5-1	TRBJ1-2	CASSLSTGNYGYTF
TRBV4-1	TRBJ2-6	CASSQDRRAWANVLTF
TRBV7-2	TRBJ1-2	CASSLVAGELYGYTF
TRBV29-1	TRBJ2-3	CSVARTDTQYF
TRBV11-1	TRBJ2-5	CASSLTGQSQETQYF
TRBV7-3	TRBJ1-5	CASSGGTGTKVREGVNSNQPQHF
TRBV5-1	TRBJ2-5	CASSPGGPETQYF
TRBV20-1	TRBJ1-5	CSASPKLRQPQHF
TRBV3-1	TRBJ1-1	CASSIIRGGTEAFF
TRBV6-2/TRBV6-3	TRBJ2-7	CASSYEPGYEQYF
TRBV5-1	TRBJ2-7	CASSLGTELYEQYF
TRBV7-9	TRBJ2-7	CASSYQVVVAEQYF
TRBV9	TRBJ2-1	CASSVGDRGPSYNEQFF
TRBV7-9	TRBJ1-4	CASSFNGEKLFF
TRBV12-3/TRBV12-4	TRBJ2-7	CASTPGTSGSYEQYF
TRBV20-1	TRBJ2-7	CSARKRPPYEQYF
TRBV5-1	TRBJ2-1	CASSLALAGLNNEQFF
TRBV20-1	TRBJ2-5	CSARVFQETQYF
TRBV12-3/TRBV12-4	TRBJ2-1	CASSFSSSYNEQFF
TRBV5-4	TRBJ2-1	CASSWTSGPIEQFF
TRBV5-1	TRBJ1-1	CASSLAPTANTEAFF
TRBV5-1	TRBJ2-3	CASSPVRTDTQYF
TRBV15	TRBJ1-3	CATSRSGTVGGTIYF
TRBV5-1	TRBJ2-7	CASSLGLWTYEQYF
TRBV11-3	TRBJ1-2	CASSARTGVGYGYTF
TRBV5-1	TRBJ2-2	CAIAALGQVNTGELFF
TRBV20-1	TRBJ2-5	CSASLGTGEETQYF
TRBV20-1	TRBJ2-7	CSASLRLGEQYF
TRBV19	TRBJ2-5	CASSIRGLALVQETQYF
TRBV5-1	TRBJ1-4	CASSLGTEGEKLFF
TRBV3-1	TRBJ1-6	CASSQDTRNSPLHF
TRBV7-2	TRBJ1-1	CASRPYEAGTEAFF
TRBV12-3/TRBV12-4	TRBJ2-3	CASSFQDSTDTQYF
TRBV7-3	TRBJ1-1	CASSSQLNTEAFF
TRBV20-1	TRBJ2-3	CSARTSGDLNTQYF
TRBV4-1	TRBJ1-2	CASSQESLGEFYGYTF
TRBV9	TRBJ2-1	CASSRGGASNEQFF
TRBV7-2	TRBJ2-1	CASSHGIGQLSYNEQFF
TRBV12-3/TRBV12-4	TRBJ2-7	CASTEKSHVYEQYF
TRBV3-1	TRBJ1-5	CASSAGQRDQPQHF
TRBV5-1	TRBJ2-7	CASSDGGEQYF
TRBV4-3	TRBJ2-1	CASSQDGDGGYNEQFF
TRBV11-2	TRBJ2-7	CASSSMTGGEQYF
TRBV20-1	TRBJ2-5	CSASRENGETQYF
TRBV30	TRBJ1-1	CAWSAPLGGLFIDTEAFF
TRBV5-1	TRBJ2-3	CASSLKEREGSTDTQYF
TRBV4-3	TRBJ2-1	CASSQASGTSWGNEQFF
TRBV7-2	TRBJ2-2	CASSLNGGQNTGELFF
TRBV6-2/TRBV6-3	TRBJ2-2	CASRPSGAANTGELFF
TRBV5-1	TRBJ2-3	CASSLAGAGAVPDTQYF
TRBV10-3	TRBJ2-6	CATTWSGANVLTF